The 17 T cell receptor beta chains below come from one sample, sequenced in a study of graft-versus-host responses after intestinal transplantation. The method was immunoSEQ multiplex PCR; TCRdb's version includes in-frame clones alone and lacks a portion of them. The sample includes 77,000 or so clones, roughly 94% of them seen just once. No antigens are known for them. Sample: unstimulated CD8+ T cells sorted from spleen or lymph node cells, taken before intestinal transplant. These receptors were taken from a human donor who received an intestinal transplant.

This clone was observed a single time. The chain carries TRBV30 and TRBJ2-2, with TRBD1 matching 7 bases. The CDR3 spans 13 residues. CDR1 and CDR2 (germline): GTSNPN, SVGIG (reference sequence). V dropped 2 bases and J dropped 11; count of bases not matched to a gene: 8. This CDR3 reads CAWSTGVGGELFF. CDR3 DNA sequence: TGTGCCTGGAGTACAGGGGTTGGTGGAGAGCTGTTTTTT. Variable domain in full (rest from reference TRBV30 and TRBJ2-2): SQTIHQWPATLVQPVGSPLSLECTVEGTSNPNLYWYRQAAGRGLQLLFYSVGIGQISSEVPQNLSASRPQDRQFILSSKKLLLSDSGFYLCAWSTGVGGELFFGEGSRLTVL.

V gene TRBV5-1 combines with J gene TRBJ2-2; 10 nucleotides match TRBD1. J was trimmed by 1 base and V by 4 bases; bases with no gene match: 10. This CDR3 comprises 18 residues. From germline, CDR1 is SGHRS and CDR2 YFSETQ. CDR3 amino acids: CASSLAGTGAMNTGELFF. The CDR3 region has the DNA TGCGCCAGCAGCCTGGCCGGGACAGGGGCGATGAACACCGGGGAGCTGTTTTTT.

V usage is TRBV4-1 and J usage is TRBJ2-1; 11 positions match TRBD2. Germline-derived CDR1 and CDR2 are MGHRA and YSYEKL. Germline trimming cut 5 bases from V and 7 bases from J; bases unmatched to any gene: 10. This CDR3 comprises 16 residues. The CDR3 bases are TGCGCCAGCAGCTTCCCCCTAGCGGGAGGTTTGAATGAGCAGTTCTTC. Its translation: CASSFPLAGGLNEQFF.

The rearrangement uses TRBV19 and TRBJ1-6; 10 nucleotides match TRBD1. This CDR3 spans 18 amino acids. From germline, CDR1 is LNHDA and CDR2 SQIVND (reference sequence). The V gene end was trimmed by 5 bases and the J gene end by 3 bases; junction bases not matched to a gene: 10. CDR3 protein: CASSPGTGDLGYNSPLHF. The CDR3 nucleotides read TGTGCCAGTAGTCCCGGGACAGGGGACCTAGGCTATAATTCACCCCTCCACTTT.

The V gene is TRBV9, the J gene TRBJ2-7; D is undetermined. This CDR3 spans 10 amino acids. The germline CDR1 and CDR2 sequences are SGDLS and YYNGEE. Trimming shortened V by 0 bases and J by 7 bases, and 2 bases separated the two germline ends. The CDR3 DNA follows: TGTGCCAGCAGCGTAGTGGAGCAGTACTTC. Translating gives CASSVVEQYF.

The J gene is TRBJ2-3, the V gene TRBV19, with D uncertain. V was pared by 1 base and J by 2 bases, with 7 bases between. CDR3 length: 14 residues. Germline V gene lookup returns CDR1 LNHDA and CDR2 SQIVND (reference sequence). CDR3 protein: CASSIGTDTDTQYF. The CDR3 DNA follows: TGTGCCAGTAGTATAGGGACCGACACAGATACGCAGTATTTT.

CDR3 in amino acids: CASSLGQAGFYGYTF. The CDR3 coding sequence is TGTGCCAGCAGCTTAGGTCAGGCAGGGTTCTATGGCTACACCTTC. The chain recombines TRBV7-9 with TRBJ1-2; possibly TRBD1 for D (5 bases). Germline V lookup: CDR1 SEHNR, CDR2 FQNEAQ (reference sequence). V dropped 1 base and J dropped 4 bases, with 13 bases sitting between them. This CDR3 is 15 amino acids long.

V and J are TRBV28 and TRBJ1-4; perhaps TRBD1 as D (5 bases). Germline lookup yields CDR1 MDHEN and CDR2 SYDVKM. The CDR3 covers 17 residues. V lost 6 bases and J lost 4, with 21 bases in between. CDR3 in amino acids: CASSQPPPTDNNEKLFF. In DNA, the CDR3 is TGTGCCAGCAGCCAACCCCCCCCGACGGACAATAATGAAAAACTGTTTTTT.

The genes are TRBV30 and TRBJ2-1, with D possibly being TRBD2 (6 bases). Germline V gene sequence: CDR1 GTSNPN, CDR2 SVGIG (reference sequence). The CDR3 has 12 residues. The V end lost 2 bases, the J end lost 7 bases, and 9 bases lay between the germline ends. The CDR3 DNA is TGTGCCTGGAGTCCCGCGGGGAATGAGCAGTTCTTC. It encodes CAWSPAGNEQFF.

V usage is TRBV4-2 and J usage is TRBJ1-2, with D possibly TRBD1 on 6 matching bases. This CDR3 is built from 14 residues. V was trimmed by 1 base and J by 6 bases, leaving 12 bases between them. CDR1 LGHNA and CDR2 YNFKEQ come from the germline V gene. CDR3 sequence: CASSQVGAHDGYTF. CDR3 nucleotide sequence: TGTGCCAGCAGCCAAGTGGGGGCGCACGATGGCTACACCTTC.

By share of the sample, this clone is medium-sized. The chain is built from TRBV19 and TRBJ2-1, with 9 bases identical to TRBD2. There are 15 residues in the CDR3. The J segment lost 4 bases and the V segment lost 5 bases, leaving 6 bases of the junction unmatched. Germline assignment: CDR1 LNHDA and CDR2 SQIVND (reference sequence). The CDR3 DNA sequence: TGTGCCAGTAGTTCAGTAGCGGGAGAGTACAATGAGCAGTTCTTC. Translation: CASSSVAGEYNEQFF.

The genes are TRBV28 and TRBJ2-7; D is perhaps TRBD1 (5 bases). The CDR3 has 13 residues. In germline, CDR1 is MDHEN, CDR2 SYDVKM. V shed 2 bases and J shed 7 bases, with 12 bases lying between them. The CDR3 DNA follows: TGTGCCAGCAGTTTAAGGACATCGGGTGAGCAGTACTTC. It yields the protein CASSLRTSGEQYF.

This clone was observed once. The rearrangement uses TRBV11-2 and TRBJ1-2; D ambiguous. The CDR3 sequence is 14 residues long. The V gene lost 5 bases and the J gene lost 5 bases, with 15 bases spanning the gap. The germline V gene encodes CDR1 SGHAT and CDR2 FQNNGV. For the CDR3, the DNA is TGTGCCAGCAGCCTGTGGGGTCCGGGATATGGCTACACCTTC. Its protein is CASSLWGPGYGYTF.

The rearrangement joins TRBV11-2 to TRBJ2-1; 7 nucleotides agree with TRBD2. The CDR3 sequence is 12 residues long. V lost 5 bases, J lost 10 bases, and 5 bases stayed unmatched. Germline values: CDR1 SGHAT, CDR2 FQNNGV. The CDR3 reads CASSPSGGEQFF. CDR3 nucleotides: TGTGCCAGCAGCCCATCGGGGGGAGAGCAGTTCTTC. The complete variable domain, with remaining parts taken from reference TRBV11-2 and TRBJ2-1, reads EAGVAQSPRYKIIEKRQSVAFWCNPISGHATLYWYQQILGQGPKLLIQFQNNGVVDDSQLPKDRFSAERLKGVDSTLKIQPAKLEDSAVYLCASSPSGGEQFFGPGTRLTVL.

The CDR3 loop is CASRFRNQPQHF. The CDR3 DNA reads TGTGCAAGTCGCTTCAGAAATCAGCCCCAGCATTTT. V and J are TRBV12-2 and TRBJ1-5; TRBD1 is the table's D call, not checked against the DNA. TRBV12-2 is noted as a pseudogene. This CDR3 contains 12 residues.

The CDR3 nucleotides read TGTGCCAGCAGCTTAGAGTATTCGGGGAGCGGAGCTTTCTTT. Protein sequence: CASSLEYSGSGAFF. The chain combines TRBV7-9 with TRBJ1-1, with D hard to call. The V end lost 1 base, the J end lost 10 bases, and 16 bases lay between the germline ends. The CDR3 totals 14 residues. CDR1 SEHNR and CDR2 FQNEAQ come from the germline V gene (reference sequence). The variable domain in full, completed from reference TRBV7-9 and TRBJ1-1, reads DTGVSQNPRHKITKRGQNVTFRCDPISEHNRLYWYRQTLGQGPEFLTYFQNEAQLEKSRLLSDRFSAERPKGSFSTLEIQRTEQGDSAMYLCASSLEYSGSGAFFGQGTRLTVV.

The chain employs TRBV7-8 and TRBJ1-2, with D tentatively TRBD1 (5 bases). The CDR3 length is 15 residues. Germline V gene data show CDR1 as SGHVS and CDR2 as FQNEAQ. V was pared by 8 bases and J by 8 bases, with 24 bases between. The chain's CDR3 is CASYWGEGMPQGYTF. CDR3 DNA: TGTGCCAGCTATTGGGGCGAGGGGATGCCGCAGGGCTACACCTTC.